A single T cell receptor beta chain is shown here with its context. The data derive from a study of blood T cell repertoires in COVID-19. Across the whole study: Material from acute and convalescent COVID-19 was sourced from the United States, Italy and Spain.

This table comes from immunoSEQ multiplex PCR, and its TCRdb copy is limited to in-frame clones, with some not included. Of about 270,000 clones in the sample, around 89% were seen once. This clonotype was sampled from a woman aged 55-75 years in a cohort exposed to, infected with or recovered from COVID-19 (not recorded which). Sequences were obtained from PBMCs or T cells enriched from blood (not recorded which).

CDR3 DNA: TGTGCCAGCAGCTTCTTACAGGGTTCAGGAGAGACCCAGTACTTC. Amino acid sequence: CASSFLQGSGETQYF. The V and J genes are TRBV7-9 and TRBJ2-5; possible D gene TRBD1, 6 bases. Germline CDR1 is SEHNR and CDR2 is FQNEAQ (reference sequence). V lost 3 bases and J 4 bases, leaving 15 bases between the germline ends. CDR3 size: 15 residues.